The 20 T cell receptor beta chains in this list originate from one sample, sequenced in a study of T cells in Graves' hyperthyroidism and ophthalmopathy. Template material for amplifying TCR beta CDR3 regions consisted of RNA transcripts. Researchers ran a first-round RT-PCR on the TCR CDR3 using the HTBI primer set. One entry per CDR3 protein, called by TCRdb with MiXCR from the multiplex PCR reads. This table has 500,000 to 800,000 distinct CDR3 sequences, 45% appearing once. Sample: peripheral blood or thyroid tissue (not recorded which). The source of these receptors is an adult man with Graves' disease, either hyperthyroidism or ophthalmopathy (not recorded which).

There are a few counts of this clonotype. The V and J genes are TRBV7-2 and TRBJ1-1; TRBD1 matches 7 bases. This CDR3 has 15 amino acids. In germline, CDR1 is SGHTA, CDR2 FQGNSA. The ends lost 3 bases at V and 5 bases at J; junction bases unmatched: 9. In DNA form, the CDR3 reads TGTGCCAGCAGCTTGGATGAAGGGGGCCGGACTGAAGCTTTCTTT. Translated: CASSLDEGGRTEAFF.

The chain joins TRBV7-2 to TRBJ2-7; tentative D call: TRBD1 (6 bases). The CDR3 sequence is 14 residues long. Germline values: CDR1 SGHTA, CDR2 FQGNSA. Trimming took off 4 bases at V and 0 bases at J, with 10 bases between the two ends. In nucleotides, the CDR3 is TGTGCCAGCAGCTCAAACAGGGTCTCCTACGAGCAGTACTTC. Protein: CASSSNRVSYEQYF.

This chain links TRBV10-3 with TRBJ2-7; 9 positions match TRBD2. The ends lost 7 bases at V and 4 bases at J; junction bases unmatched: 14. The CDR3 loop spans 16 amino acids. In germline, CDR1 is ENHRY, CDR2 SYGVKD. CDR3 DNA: TGTGCCATCACTGCGACTAGCGGATTGGACTTGTACGAGCAGTACTTC. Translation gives CAITATSGLDLYEQYF.

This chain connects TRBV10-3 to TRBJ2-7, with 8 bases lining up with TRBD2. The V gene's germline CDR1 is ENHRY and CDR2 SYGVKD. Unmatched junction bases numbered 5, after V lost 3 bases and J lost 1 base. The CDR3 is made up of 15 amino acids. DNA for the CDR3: TGTGCCATCAGTGATTCCCGCGGGGGGTCCTACGAGCAGTACTTC. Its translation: CAISDSRGGSYEQYF.

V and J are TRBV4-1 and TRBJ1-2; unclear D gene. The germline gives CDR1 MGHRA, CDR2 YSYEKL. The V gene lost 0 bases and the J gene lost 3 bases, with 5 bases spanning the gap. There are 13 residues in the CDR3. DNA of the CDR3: TGCGCCAGCAGCCAAGACGTAGACTATGGCTACACCTTC. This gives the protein CASSQDVDYGYTF.

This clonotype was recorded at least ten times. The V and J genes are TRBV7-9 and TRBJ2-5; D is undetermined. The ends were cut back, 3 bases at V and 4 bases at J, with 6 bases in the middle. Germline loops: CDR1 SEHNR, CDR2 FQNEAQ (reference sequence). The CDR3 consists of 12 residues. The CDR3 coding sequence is TGTGCCAGCAGCTTGAATCCAGAGACCCAGTACTTC. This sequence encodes CASSLNPETQYF.

The CDR3 region has the DNA TGTGCCAGCAGTTATAGTCAGCCCCAGCATTTT. Translated: CASSYSQPQHF. V and J are TRBV2 and TRBJ1-5; D gene ambiguous. Trimming took off 5 bases at V and 6 bases at J, with 5 bases between the two ends. Germline V gives CDR1 SNHLY, CDR2 FYNNEI. This CDR3 has 11 residues.

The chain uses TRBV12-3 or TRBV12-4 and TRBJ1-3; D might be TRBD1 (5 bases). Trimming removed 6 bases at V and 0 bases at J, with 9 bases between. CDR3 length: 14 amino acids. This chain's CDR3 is CASRTTVSGNTIYF. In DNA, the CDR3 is TGTGCCAGCAGAACGACAGTCTCTGGAAACACCATATATTTT.

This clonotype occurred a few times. CDR3 sequence (DNA): TGTGCCAGCAGCCAAGATCTGACAGGGAACTATGGCTACACCTTC. This encodes CASSQDLTGNYGYTF. V gene TRBV7-6 combines with J gene TRBJ1-2, with TRBD1 matching 7 bases. The trim removed 5 bases at V and 2 bases at J, leaving 8 bases unmatched. Germline loops: CDR1 SGHVS, CDR2 FNYEAQ. The CDR3 is 15 residues long.

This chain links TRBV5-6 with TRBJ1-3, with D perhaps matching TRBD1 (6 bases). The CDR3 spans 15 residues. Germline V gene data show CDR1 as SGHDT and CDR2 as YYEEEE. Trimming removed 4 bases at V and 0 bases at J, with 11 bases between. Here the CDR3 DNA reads TGTGCCAGCAGCGGAACGGACAGCTCTGGAAACACCATATATTTT. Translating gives CASSGTDSSGNTIYF.

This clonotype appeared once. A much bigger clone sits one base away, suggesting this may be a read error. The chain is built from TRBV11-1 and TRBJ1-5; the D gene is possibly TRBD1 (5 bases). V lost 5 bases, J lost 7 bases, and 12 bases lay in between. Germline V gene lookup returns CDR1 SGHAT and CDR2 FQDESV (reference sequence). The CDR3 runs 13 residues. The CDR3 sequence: CASSPDNSQPQHF. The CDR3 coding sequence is TGTGCCAGCAGCCCGGACAATAGCCAGCCCCAGCATTTT.

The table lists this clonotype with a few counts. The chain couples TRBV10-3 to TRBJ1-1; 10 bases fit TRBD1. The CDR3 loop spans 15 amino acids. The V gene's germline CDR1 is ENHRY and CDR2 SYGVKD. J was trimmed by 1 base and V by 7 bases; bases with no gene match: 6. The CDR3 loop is CAIMVRTGGNTEAFF. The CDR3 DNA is TGTGCCATCATGGTTAGGACAGGGGGGAACACTGAAGCTTTCTTT.

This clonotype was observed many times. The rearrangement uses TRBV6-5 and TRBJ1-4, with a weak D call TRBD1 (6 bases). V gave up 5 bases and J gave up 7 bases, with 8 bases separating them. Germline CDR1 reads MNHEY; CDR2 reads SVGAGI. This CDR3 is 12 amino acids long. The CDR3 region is CASSTGSEKLFF. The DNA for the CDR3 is TGTGCCAGCAGTACAGGGAGTGAAAAACTGTTTTTT.

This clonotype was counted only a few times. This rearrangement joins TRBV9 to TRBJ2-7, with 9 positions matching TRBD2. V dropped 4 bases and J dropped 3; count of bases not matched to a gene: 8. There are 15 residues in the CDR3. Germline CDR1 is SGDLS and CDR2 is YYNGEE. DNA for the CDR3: TGTGCCAGCAGCCCCAGCGGAGCGGGAGGCTACGAGCAGTACTTC. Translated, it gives CASSPSGAGGYEQYF.

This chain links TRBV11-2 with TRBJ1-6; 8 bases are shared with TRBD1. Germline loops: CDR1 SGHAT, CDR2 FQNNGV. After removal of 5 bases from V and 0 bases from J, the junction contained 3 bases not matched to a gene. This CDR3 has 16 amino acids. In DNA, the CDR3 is TGTGCCAGCAGCCGGACAGGGAGCTCCTATAATTCACCCCTCCACTTT. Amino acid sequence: CASSRTGSSYNSPLHF.

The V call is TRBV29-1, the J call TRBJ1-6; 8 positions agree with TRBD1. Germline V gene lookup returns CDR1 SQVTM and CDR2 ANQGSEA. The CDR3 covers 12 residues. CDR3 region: CRSTGARSPLHF. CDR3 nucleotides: TGCAGGTCGACAGGGGCCAGATCACCCCTCCACTTT.

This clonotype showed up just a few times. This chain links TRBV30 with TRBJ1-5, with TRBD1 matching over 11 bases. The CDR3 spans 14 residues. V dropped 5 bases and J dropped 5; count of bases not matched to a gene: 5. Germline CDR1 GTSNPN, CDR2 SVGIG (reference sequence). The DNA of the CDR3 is TGTGCCTGGGGACAGGGGGCGCGGCATCAGCCCCAGCATTTT. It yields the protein CAWGQGARHQPQHF.

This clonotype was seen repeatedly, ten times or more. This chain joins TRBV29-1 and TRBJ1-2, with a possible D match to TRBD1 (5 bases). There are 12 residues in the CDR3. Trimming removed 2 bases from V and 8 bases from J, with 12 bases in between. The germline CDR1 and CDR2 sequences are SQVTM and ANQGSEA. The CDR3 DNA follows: TGCAGCGTTGAAAGGACACCTGAGGGCTACACCTTC. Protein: CSVERTPEGYTF. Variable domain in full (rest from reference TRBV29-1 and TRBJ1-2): SAVISQKPSRDICQRGTSLTIQCQVDSQVTMMFWYRQQPGQSLTLIATANQGSEATYESGFVIDKFPISRPNLTFSTLTVSNMSPEDSSIYLCSVERTPEGYTFGSGTRLTVV.

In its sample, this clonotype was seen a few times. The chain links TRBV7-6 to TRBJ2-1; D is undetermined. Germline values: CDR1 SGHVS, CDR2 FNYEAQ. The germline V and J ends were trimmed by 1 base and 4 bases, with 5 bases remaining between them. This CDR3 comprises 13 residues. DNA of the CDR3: TGTGCCAGCAGCTTAGGACCGTACAATGAGCAGTTCTTC. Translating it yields CASSLGPYNEQFF. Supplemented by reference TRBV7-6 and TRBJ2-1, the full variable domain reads GAGVSQSPRYKVTKRGQDVALRCDPISGHVSLYWYRQALGQGPEFLTYFNYEAQQDKSGLPNDRFSAERPEGSISTLTIQRTEQRDSAMYRCASSLGPYNEQFFGPGTRLTVL.

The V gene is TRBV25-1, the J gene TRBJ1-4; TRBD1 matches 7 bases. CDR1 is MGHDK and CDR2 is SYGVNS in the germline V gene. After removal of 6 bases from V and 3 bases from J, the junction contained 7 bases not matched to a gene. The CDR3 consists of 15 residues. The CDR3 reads CASRGEGAANEKLFF. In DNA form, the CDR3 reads TGTGCCAGCAGAGGCGAGGGGGCCGCTAATGAAAAACTGTTTTTT.